The present TCR beta chain was sequenced within a study of cytomegalovirus exposure and HLA in healthy donors. Study-level background: The platform used for the roughly 130 validation repertoires matched that of the roughly 700 first-cohort repertoires, a later analysis reported. Study-wide results and limits: Some public TCRs appeared in many individuals, while most sequences were rare. A few of the chains that were CMV-associated were confirmed in vitro to be specific for CMV antigens.

Profiled with immunoSEQ multiplex PCR; TCRdb holds only in-frame clones, not every one. The sample carries fewer than 300,000 clones, approximately 90% recorded once. This CDR3 is 17 amino acids long. The junction had 9 bases not matched to a gene; V was cut back by 1 base and J by 6 bases. Germline CDR1 LNHNV, CDR2 YYDKDF (reference sequence). With respect to this clone: The antigen is not known.

The sequenced sample consisted of PBMCs. The TCR was taken from a woman aged 18-35 years in good health and CMV-seronegative. The chain couples TRBV15 to TRBJ1-4; TRBD1 aligns across 9 bases. CDR3 amino acids: CATSRVLRGTGYEKLFF. CDR3 bases: TGTGCCACCAGCAGAGTGCTCAGGGGGACAGGGTATGAAAAACTGTTTTTT.